This TCR beta chain was recorded in a study of long-term antiretroviral therapy in people with HIV. The study's findings and limits: Documentation of ART adherence, viral resistance or therapy changes was absent.

This CDR3 is 13 amino acids long. CDR1 is SGHTA and CDR2 is FQGTGA in the germline V gene. Trimming shortened V by 5 bases and J by 4 bases, and 11 bases separated the two germline ends. An immunoSEQ assay, version v3.0, was performed at survey level. Only in-frame clones appear in the TCRdb table, and some are missing; sequencing was by immunoSEQ multiplex PCR. The sample lists 20,000 to 30,000 clones, approximately 86% occurring once. With regard to this clone: Its specificity is unknown.

The TCR comes from a man aged 50-60 years with HIV. The sequencing here drew on unsorted PBMCs, taken 1.8 years before starting antiretroviral therapy. The V call is TRBV7-3, the J call TRBJ1-1, with D possibly being TRBD1 (6 bases). CDR3 sequence reads: CASSPQGSTEAFF. CDR3 nucleotide sequence: TGTGCCAGCAGCCCGCAGGGGAGCACTGAAGCTTTCTTT. The full variable domain, in which reference TRBV7-3 and TRBJ1-1 provide the parts outside the CDR3, is GAGVSQTPSNKVTEKGKYVELRCDPISGHTALYWYRQSLGQGPEFLIYFQGTGAADDSGLPNDRFFAVRPEGSVSTLKIQRTERGDSAVYLCASSPQGSTEAFFGQGTRLTVV.